A selection of T cell receptor beta chains follows, all from one sample in a study of identical twins. Using its own MiXCR run on the 5' RACE reads, TCRdb lists one record per CDR3 protein. In the table there are approximately 550,000 distinct CDR3 sequences, 20% to 25% of which are singletons. This same sample was also part of a study on yellow fever vaccine responses in identical twins.

The sequenced sample consisted of CD4+ T cells sorted from blood. Receptors were obtained from a woman under 30 in good health. Each CDR3 is given with its conserved first and last residue. Not all rows give a size; the values are once, few, many and, for expanded clones, a class.

TRBJ1-2 NA TRBV5-1 CASSRDRDSLYGYTF
TRBJ2-1 few TRBV7-9 CASETGLATRNEQFF
TRBJ2-3 NA TRBV7-3 CASSPGPVDEDTQYF
TRBJ2-5 few TRBV5-1 CASSSPRGGVETQYF
TRBJ2-5 NA TRBV3-1 CASSQVRVALQETQYF
TRBJ2-7 few TRBV28 CASSPRLGLVYEQYF
TRBJ2-1 NA TRBV7-2 CASSLVASLWSGNEQFF
TRBJ1-4 few TRBV6-5 CASSYDRGREKLFF
TRBJ2-7 many TRBV3-1 CASSQVEGREQYF
TRBJ1-1 NA TRBV12-3/TRBV12-4 CASRRGEESTEAFF
TRBJ1-1 few TRBV4-1 CASSPEMRNTEAFF
TRBJ2-1 NA TRBV3-1 CASSQVGTGTRNEQFF